The 4 T cell receptor beta chains listed next were all sequenced from one sample in a study of cytomegalovirus exposure and HLA in healthy donors. The PCR used 60 Vbeta and 13 Jbeta primers. This table comes from immunoSEQ multiplex PCR, and its TCRdb copy is limited to in-frame clones, with some not included. The sample holds around 150,000 clones; 73% are singletons and the top ten take approximately 15%. Sequencing used PBMCs. The receptors were sampled from a human donor in good health.

The chain joins TRBV25-1 to TRBJ2-2; D is perhaps TRBD1 (5 bases). This CDR3 is 16 amino acids long. Per the germline V gene, CDR1 is MGHDK and CDR2 is SYGVNS. V lost 0 bases and J 4 bases, leaving 12 bases between the germline ends. CDR3 nucleotides: TGTGCCAGCAGTGAATACCCAGGGTCCCCCACCGGGGAGCTGTTTTTT. Its translation: CASSEYPGSPTGELFF.

The table lists this clone with a count of one. The chain combines TRBV2 with TRBJ2-7; 7 nucleotides align to TRBD1. J gave up 4 bases and V 7 bases, and 10 bases lay outside the gene matches. Germline V CDR1 and CDR2: SNHLY, FYNNEI. The CDR3 contains 14 residues. This CDR3 reads CASKSGQMTYEQYF. In DNA form, the CDR3 reads TGTGCCAGCAAATCGGGACAGATGACTTACGAGCAGTACTTC.

This clone came up a few times. The genes are TRBV9 and TRBJ1-4; TRBD1 is a possible D gene (6 bases). The germline V and J ends were trimmed by 3 bases and 8 bases, with 17 bases remaining between them. The CDR3 runs to 15 residues. Germline CDR1 reads SGDLS; CDR2 reads YYNGEE. CDR3 region: CASSASPTGTEKLFF. For the CDR3, the DNA is TGTGCCAGCAGCGCGTCACCAACAGGGACCGAAAAACTGTTTTTT.

V gene TRBV5-1 combines with J gene TRBJ2-7, with 7 positions matching TRBD1. The CDR3 runs to 15 residues. V was pared by 0 bases and J by 0 bases, with 3 bases of the junction left unmatched. Germline CDR1 SGHRS, CDR2 YFSETQ. The CDR3 region is CASSLGQGPSYEQYF. CDR3 DNA sequence: TGCGCCAGCAGCTTGGGACAGGGCCCCTCCTACGAGCAGTACTTC.